This passage covers 14 T cell receptor beta chains from one sample sequenced in a study of T cell changes during pregnancy in multiple sclerosis. Here immunoSEQ multiplex PCR was the method, and the copy in TCRdb shows in-frame clones only, minus some. The repertoire holds 45,000 to 60,000 clones, with 91% as singletons. This specimen consisted of peripheral blood, obtained after pregnancy. Source of these receptors: a female donor in good health, enrolled as a control in a pregnancy study.

The V call is TRBV4-1, the J call TRBJ2-1; D might be TRBD2 (7 bases). Trimming removed 3 bases from V and 3 bases from J, with 18 bases in between. From germline, CDR1 is MGHRA and CDR2 YSYEKL. CDR3 size: 17 residues. The CDR3 region has the DNA TGCGCCAGCAGCCAGAATTGGGGGGCTAGCGGCTACAATGAGCAGTTCTTC. Its translation is CASSQNWGASGYNEQFF.

The V and J genes are TRBV11-3 and TRBJ2-1; 7 positions match TRBD1. The CDR3 runs 15 residues. The J segment lost 6 bases and the V segment lost 0 bases, leaving 5 bases of the junction unmatched. Germline assignment: CDR1 SGHNT and CDR2 YENEEA. The CDR3 here is CASSLEGGAGNEQFF. The CDR3, as DNA: TGTGCCAGCAGCTTAGAAGGGGGCGCAGGCAATGAGCAGTTCTTC.

J is TRBJ1-1 and V is TRBV18; D possibly corresponds to TRBD1 (5 bases). Germline CDR1 is KGHSH and CDR2 is LQKENI. The CDR3 is 14 residues long. Trimming cost V 6 bases and J 1 base, with 12 bases left between them. The CDR3 loop is CASSPGQANTEAFF. Written as DNA, the CDR3 is TGTGCCAGCTCCCCTGGACAAGCGAACACTGAAGCTTTCTTT.

This chain uses TRBV6-4 with TRBJ2-1, with 8 bases identical to TRBD1. The V gene's germline CDR1 is MRHNA and CDR2 SNTAGT. V shed 3 bases, J shed 7 bases, and the junction held 11 bases outside the gene matches. The length of the CDR3 is 16 residues. The CDR3 region is CASSELPGQAGNEQFF. As DNA, the CDR3 is TGTGCCAGCAGTGAACTCCCGGGACAGGCGGGAAATGAGCAGTTCTTC.

The chain is built from TRBV4-3 and TRBJ2-5, with TRBD1 as a possible D gene (5 bases). This CDR3 is built from 16 residues. The germline CDR1 and CDR2 sequences are LGHNA and YSLEER. The V end was cut by 0 bases, the J end by 5 bases, with 16 bases between. The CDR3: CASSQDPQGSAETQYF. The CDR3 DNA follows: TGCGCCAGCAGCCAAGACCCCCAGGGATCAGCGGAGACCCAGTACTTC.

The chain has TRBV6-4 and TRBJ1-1; no reliable D call. The CDR3 extends over 14 amino acids. Germline V gene data show CDR1 as MRHNA and CDR2 as SNTAGT. V lost 6 bases and J lost 6, with 17 bases in between. In DNA form, the CDR3 reads TGTGCCAGCAGCGAGTCCGGTGAGAAGCCTGAAGCTTTCTTT. This codes for CASSESGEKPEAFF.

This chain joins TRBV18 and TRBJ2-1, with D unclear. CDR3 size: 18 residues. CDR1 and CDR2 (germline): KGHSH, LQKENI. The V gene lost 0 bases and the J gene lost 5 bases, with 20 bases spanning the gap. The CDR3 region is CASSPPLIARVQNNEQFF. The CDR3 DNA reads TGTGCCAGCTCACCACCGTTAATCGCGCGCGTTCAAAACAATGAGCAGTTCTTC.

The V gene is TRBV19, the J gene TRBJ1-1; a weak D match, TRBD1 (5 bases). V dropped 3 bases and J dropped 0 bases, with 11 bases sitting between them. Germline V lookup: CDR1 LNHDA, CDR2 SQIVND (reference sequence). This CDR3 has 15 residues. CDR3 sequence reads: CASSINRIMNTEAFF. The DNA of the CDR3 is TGTGCCAGTAGTATCAACAGGATCATGAACACTGAAGCTTTCTTT.

The CDR3 reads CASSSWDSQDQPQHF. CDR3 DNA: TGTGCCAGCAGTTCCTGGGACAGCCAGGATCAGCCCCAGCATTTT. This chain uses TRBV28 with TRBJ1-5, with 7 bases identical to TRBD1. Germline CDR1 and CDR2: MDHEN and SYDVKM. The CDR3 is made up of 15 amino acids. V lost 4 bases, J lost 5 bases, and 8 bases stayed unmatched. The full variable domain, completed using reference TRBV28 and TRBJ1-5, is DVKVTQSSRYLVKRTGEKVFLECVQDMDHENMFWYRQDPGLGLRLIYFSYDVKMKEKGDIPEGYSVSREKKERFSLILESASTNQTSMYLCASSSWDSQDQPQHFGDGTRLSIL.

Points on this clone: Distinct nucleotide sequences in the sample also encode this CDR3. This rearrangement joins TRBV10-3 to TRBJ2-2; 8 bases are a match to TRBD2. Germline CDR1 and CDR2: ENHRY and SYGVKD. Germline trimming cut 3 bases from V and 3 bases from J; bases unmatched to any gene: 0. This CDR3 contains 14 residues. The CDR3 here is CAISDGGDTGELFF. In DNA form, the CDR3 reads TGTGCCATCAGTGACGGGGGGGACACCGGGGAGCTGTTTTTT.

J is TRBJ2-5 and V is TRBV5-1, with 12 nucleotides matching TRBD1. The V and J ends lost 3 bases and 5 bases, in that order; junction bases with no gene match: 5. The CDR3 is made up of 15 amino acids. Germline V gives CDR1 SGHRS, CDR2 YFSETQ. CDR3 protein: CASSWGQGARETQYF. The CDR3 bases are TGCGCCAGCAGCTGGGGACAGGGGGCTAGGGAGACCCAGTACTTC.

This chain joins TRBV6-1 and TRBJ1-1; 9 nucleotides agree with TRBD1. Trimming at V came to 5 bases and at J to 1 base, leaving 2 bases not matched to a gene. CDR3 size: 14 residues. Looked up from germline, CDR1 is MNHNS and CDR2 is SASEGT. The DNA of the CDR3 is TGTGCCAGCAGTAAGGACAGGGGGAACACTGAAGCTTTCTTT. Its translation is CASSKDRGNTEAFF.

This chain joins TRBV11-2 and TRBJ2-3; D is perhaps TRBD2 (6 bases). Trimming cost V 3 bases and J 0 bases, with 10 bases left between them. CDR3 length equals 15 residues. CDR1 is SGHAT, CDR2 FQNNGV, per germline. In nucleotides, the CDR3 is TGTGCCAGCAGCTTGCGGGGCGGGAGCACAGATACGCAGTATTTT. This gives the protein CASSLRGGSTDTQYF.

The rearrangement uses TRBV12-5 and TRBJ2-5; 9 positions match TRBD2. J lost 5 bases, V lost 1 base, and 2 bases had no gene match. Germline loops: CDR1 LGHNT, CDR2 FRNRAP. This CDR3 region has 14 residues. The CDR3 protein is CASGLGSGSETQYF. The CDR3, as DNA: TGTGCTAGTGGTTTGGGTAGCGGGAGTGAGACCCAGTACTTC.